A single sample is the source of the 7 T cell receptor beta chains below, sequenced in a study of human T cells and chemical hapten exposure. The time point: healthy volunteer bleed at 6 weeks. Whole blood that had not been fractionated was the source of extracted total RNA. TCRdb re-called the RACE reads with MiXCR, one entry per CDR3 protein. This table has 65,000 to 95,000 distinct CDR3 sequences, roughly 7.9% appearing once. Sample: whole blood. The receptors were gathered from a female donor in good health. Some clones in this sample may be carry-over from other donors' samples.

This clonotype was observed many times. The chain combines TRBV6-6 with TRBJ1-1; D unresolved. The CDR3 runs to 11 residues. V lost 5 bases to trimming and J lost 6 bases, with 7 bases between them. CDR1 is MNHNY and CDR2 is SVGAGI in the germline V gene (reference sequence). The CDR3 sequence is CASSKISEAFF. As DNA, the CDR3 is TGTGCCAGCAGTAAAATTTCTGAAGCTTTCTTT.

This clonotype was counted many times. The chain couples TRBV20-1 to TRBJ2-3; TRBD1 matches 7 bases. Germline V gene sequence: CDR1 DFQATT, CDR2 SNEGSKA (reference sequence). V shed 1 base and J 2 bases; nucleotides not matched to a gene: 6. This CDR3 is 15 amino acids long. The CDR3 DNA reads as TGCAGTGCTAGAGCTCCAGGGGGAGACACAGATACGCAGTATTTT. Translated, it gives CSARAPGGDTDTQYF.

This clonotype was recorded at least ten times. The chain recombines TRBV7-8 with TRBJ2-1; TRBD2 matches 8 bases. Germline assignment: CDR1 SGHVS and CDR2 FQNEAQ. Unmatched junction bases numbered 12, after V lost 1 base and J lost 1 base. There are 19 residues in the CDR3. CDR3 nucleotide sequence: TGTGCCAGCAGCTTAGTAGGGACTAGGGGGGTTGGGTCCTACAATGAGCAGTTCTTC. It yields the protein CASSLVGTRGVGSYNEQFF.

The rearrangement links TRBV6-2 or TRBV6-3 to TRBJ1-1; D possibly corresponds to TRBD1 (5 bases). Trimming left V 0 bases short and J 2 bases short, with 16 bases between. The CDR3 is made up of 17 amino acids. In germline, CDR1 is MNHEY, CDR2 SVGEGT. CDR3 protein: CASSYSHAIGHNTEAFF. The CDR3 nucleotides read TGTGCCAGCAGTTACTCCCACGCTATTGGACACAACACTGAAGCTTTCTTT.

The chain uses TRBV20-1 and TRBJ1-4, with D possibly matching TRBD1 (5 bases). V lost 1 base, J lost 0 bases, and 12 bases lay in between. This CDR3 contains 16 residues. CDR1 is DFQATT and CDR2 is SNEGSKA in the germline V gene (reference sequence). CDR3 DNA: TGCAGTGCTAGAGTCGCATGGGGGGCAACTAATGAAAAACTGTTTTTT. The encoded protein is CSARVAWGATNEKLFF.

At least ten counts were recorded for this clonotype. The chain employs TRBV3-1 and TRBJ1-3, with D perhaps matching TRBD1 (6 bases). From germline, CDR1 is LGHDT and CDR2 YNNKEL (reference sequence). The ends were cut back, 4 bases at V and 2 bases at J, with 9 bases in the middle. The CDR3 spans 14 residues. The CDR3 DNA is TGTGCCAGCAGCCGAGGACAGCCTGGAAACACCATATATTTT. This gives the protein CASSRGQPGNTIYF.

In this sample, this clonotype turned up many times. This chain uses TRBV6-5 with TRBJ1-5; 8 positions match TRBD1. Trimming at V came to 6 bases and at J to 2 bases, leaving 9 bases not matched to a gene. The CDR3 is 16 amino acids. Germline V CDR1 and CDR2: MNHEY, SVGAGI. The CDR3 DNA reads TGTGCCAGCAGCCGACAGGGGCCAAGGGGCAATCAGCCCCAGCATTTT. This translates into CASSRQGPRGNQPQHF.